The subject of this entry is one T cell receptor (beta chain). Its antigen is still unknown. This may arise from a read error, as a much more abundant clone is one base away. A modified ARM-PCR protocol with three rounds of nested PCR amplified TCRbeta. TCRdb re-analysed the multiplex PCR reads in MiXCR, keeping a single row per CDR3 protein. The sample has more than 85,000 distinct CDR3 sequences, around 80% seen once. RNA was extracted from bulk tissue without any cell sorting. This entry comes from a study of tumor and adjacent non-tumor tissue in lung cancer. In the study overall: Each sample yielded around 4.2 million productive TCRbeta reads on average.

Germline V gene sequence: CDR1 MNHNY, CDR2 SVGAGI (reference sequence). CDR3 length: 15 amino acids. Broader study findings: TCR diversity was significantly greater in tumor than normal lung tissue.

V is TRBV6-6 and J is TRBJ2-7; 7 bases match TRBD2. This clonotype originated in an older woman with non-small cell lung cancer. Input material: lung tumor tissue. The CDR3 bases are TGTGTCAGCAGTGGCGTAAGCGGGAACTCCTACGAGCAGTACTTC. Translation gives CVSSGVSGNSYEQYF.